Below are 5 T cell receptor beta chains sequenced from a single sample in a study of PD-L1 blockade in urothelial cancer. Sequenced by immunoSEQ multiplex PCR; TCRdb stores in-frame clones only, minus some. The table shows around 71,000 clones, with 85% occurring only once. Noted time point: pretreatment peripheral blood. The sequencing used PBMCs, collected around atezolizumab (anti-PD-L1) treatment. The receptors derive from a man between 35 and 55 years old with urothelial cancer.

The chain combines TRBV28 with TRBJ1-1, with D possibly being TRBD1 (5 bases). The CDR3 spans 13 residues. Trimming cost V 8 bases and J 6 bases, with 16 bases left between them. CDR1 and CDR2 (germline): MDHEN, SYDVKM. CDR3 sequence reads: CASSSLGGAEAFF. The DNA for the CDR3 is TGTGCCAGCTCCTCTTTGGGAGGGGCTGAAGCTTTCTTT.

The chain uses TRBV6-5 and TRBJ2-3; 8 nucleotides align to TRBD2. The CDR3 is made up of 16 amino acids. The germline V gene has CDR1 MNHEY and CDR2 SVGAGI. The V segment lost 2 bases and the J segment 5 bases; nucleotides outside the gene matches: 9. The DNA for the CDR3 is TGTGCCAGCAGTTACGAGGGTGGAGCGGGAGTAGATACGCAGTATTTT. Protein sequence: CASSYEGGAGVDTQYF.

The chain has TRBV9 and TRBJ2-7; weak D call: TRBD2 (5 bases). Between the trimmed V and J ends, which lost 0 bases and 0 bases, there was a span of 13 bases. The CDR3 sequence is 16 residues long. From germline, CDR1 is SGDLS and CDR2 YYNGEE. As DNA, the CDR3 is TGTGCCAGCAGCGTAGGCCCAGCGGTGAGCTCCTACGAGCAGTACTTC. Protein sequence: CASSVGPAVSSYEQYF.

There are a few counts of this clone. The chain carries TRBV28 and TRBJ2-1; 8 bases fit TRBD2. Germline V CDR1 and CDR2: MDHEN, SYDVKM. J gave up 4 bases and V 5 bases, and 7 bases lay outside the gene matches. The CDR3 sequence is 15 residues long. The CDR3: CASSPLLAGYNEQFF. The CDR3 DNA reads TGTGCCAGCAGTCCCCTTTTAGCGGGATACAATGAGCAGTTCTTC.

The DNA for the CDR3 is TGTGCCAGTAGTCACGGTGGGAGGAATCAGCCCCAGCATTTT. Protein: CASSHGGRNQPQHF. The gene calls are TRBV19 and TRBJ1-5; D is unresolved. With 5 bases removed from V and 4 bases from J, the gap between germline ends came to 12 bases. This CDR3 region has 14 residues. Germline lookup yields CDR1 LNHDA and CDR2 SQIVND (reference sequence). Full variable domain (missing parts from reference TRBV19 and TRBJ1-5): DGGITQSPKYLFRKEGQNVTLSCEQNLNHDAMYWYRQDPGQGLRLIYYSQIVNDFQKGDIAEGYSVSREKKESFPLTVTSAQKNPTAFYLCASSHGGRNQPQHFGDGTRLSIL.